Listed here are 3 T cell receptor beta chains from one sample, sequenced in a study of shared clonotypes between healthy human individuals. Sequencing used immunoSEQ multiplex PCR; TCRdb keeps in-frame clones, though not all of them. There are approximately 2,200,000 clones in the sample; just over 90% occur only once, and more than 1.5% lies in the top ten. Naive CD8 cells lacked CD45RO and underwent positive selection for CCR7, leaving out terminally differentiated effector memory CD45RA+ cells. Sequencing was performed on naive CD8+ T cells from PBMCs. These receptors came from a man aged 18 to 29 in good health. Some clones in this sample may be carry-over from other donors' samples.

V gene TRBV5-3 combines with J gene TRBJ2-4; 7 bases fit TRBD1. TRBV5-3 is annotated as an ORF whose role is uncertain. This CDR3 is 15 amino acids long. V dropped 1 base and J dropped 3; count of bases not matched to a gene: 4. The CDR3 DNA reads TGTGCCAGAAGCTTGCCGAGGACAGGCAAAAACATTCAGTACTTC. Protein: CARSLPRTGKNIQYF.

V usage is TRBV14 and J usage is TRBJ1-2, with D tentatively TRBD1 (5 bases). Germline V lookup: CDR1 SGHDN, CDR2 FVKESK. V dropped 4 bases and J dropped 3 bases, with 18 bases sitting between them. The CDR3 loop spans 16 amino acids. The CDR3 here is CASSLSLGAGYYGYTF. Here the CDR3 DNA reads TGTGCCAGCAGCCTATCCTTAGGGGCCGGGTACTATGGCTACACCTTC.

This clone was seen only once. Other DNA sequences from this sample encode an identical CDR3 as well. The rearrangement uses TRBV28 and TRBJ2-7, with D maybe TRBD1 (5 bases). CDR1 and CDR2 (germline): MDHEN, SYDVKM. V lost 5 bases, J lost 3 bases, and 11 bases lay in between. This CDR3 spans 13 amino acids. The CDR3 coding sequence is TGTGCCAGCAGTCTTAGGCAGGGCTACGAGCAGTACTTC. Protein: CASSLRQGYEQYF.